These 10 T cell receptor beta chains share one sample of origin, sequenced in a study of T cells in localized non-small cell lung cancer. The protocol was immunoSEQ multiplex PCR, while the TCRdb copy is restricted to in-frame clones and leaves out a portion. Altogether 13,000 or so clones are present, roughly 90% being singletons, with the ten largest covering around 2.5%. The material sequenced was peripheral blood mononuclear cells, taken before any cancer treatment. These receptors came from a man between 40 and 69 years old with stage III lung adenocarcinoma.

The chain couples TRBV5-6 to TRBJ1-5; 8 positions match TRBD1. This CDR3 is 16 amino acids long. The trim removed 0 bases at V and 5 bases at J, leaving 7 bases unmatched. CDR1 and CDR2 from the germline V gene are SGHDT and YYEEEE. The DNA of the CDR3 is TGTGCCAGCAGCTTGGGATGGACAGGGTCTTATCAGCCCCAGCATTTT. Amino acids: CASSLGWTGSYQPQHF.

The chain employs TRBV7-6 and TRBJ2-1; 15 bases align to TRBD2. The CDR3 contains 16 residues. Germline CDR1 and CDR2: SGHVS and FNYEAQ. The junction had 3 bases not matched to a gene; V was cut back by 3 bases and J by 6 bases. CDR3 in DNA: TGTGCCAGCAGCTTCCCGGGACTAGCGGGAGGCAATGAGCAGTTCTTC. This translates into CASSFPGLAGGNEQFF.

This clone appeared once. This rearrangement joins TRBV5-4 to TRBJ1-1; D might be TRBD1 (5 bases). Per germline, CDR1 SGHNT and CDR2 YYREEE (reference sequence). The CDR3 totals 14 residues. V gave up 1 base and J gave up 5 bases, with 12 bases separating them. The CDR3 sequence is CASSLPGGGTEAFF. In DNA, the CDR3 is TGTGCCAGCAGCTTGCCAGGTGGGGGGACTGAAGCTTTCTTT.

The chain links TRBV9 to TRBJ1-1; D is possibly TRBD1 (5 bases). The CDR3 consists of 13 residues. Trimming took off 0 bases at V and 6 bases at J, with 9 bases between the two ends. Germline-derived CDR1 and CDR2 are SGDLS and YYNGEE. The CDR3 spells CASSVVGDAEAFF. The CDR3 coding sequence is TGTGCCAGCAGCGTAGTAGGGGACGCTGAAGCTTTCTTT. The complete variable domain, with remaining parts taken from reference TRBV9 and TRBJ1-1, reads DSGVTQTPKHLITATGQRVTLRCSPRSGDLSVYWYQQSLDQGLQFLIQYYNGEERAKGNILERFSAQQFPDLHSELNLSSLELGDSALYFCASSVVGDAEAFFGQGTRLTVV.

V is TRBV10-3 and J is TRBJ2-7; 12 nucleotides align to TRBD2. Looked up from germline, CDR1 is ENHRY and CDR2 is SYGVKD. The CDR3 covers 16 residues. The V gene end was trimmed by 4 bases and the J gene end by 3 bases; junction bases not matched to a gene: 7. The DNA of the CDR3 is TGTGCCATCAGTGCGTGGACTAGCGGGACAAACTACGAGCAGTACTTC. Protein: CAISAWTSGTNYEQYF.

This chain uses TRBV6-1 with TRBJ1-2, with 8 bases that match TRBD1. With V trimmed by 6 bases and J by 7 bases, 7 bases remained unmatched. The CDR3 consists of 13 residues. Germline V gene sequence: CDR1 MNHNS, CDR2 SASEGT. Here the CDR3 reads CASRPTGVGGYTF. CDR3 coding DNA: TGTGCCAGCAGACCGACAGGGGTAGGTGGCTACACCTTC.

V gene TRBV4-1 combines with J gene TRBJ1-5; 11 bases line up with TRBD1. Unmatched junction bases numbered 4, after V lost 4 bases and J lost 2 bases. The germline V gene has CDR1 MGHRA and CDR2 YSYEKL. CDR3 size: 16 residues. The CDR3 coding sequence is TGCGCCAGCAGCCGAGGGACAGGGGGGGGCAATCAGCCCCAGCATTTT. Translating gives CASSRGTGGGNQPQHF.

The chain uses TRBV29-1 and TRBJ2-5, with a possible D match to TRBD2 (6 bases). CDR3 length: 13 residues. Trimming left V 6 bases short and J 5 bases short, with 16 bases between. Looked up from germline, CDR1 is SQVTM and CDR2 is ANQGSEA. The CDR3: CSVGGRIGETQYF. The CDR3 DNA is TGCAGCGTGGGGGGACGAATCGGGGAGACCCAGTACTTC. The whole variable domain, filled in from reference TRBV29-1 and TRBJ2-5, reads SAVISQKPSRDICQRGTSLTIQCQVDSQVTMMFWYRQQPGQSLTLIATANQGSEATYESGFVIDKFPISRPNLTFSTLTVSNMSPEDSSIYLCSVGGRIGETQYFGPGTRLLVL.

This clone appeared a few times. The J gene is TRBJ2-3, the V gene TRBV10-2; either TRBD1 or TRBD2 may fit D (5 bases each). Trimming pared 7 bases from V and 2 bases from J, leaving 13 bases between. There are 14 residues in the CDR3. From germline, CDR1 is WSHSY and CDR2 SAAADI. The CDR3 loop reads CASKRTGPTDTQYF. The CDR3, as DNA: TGCGCCAGCAAAAGGACGGGACCCACAGATACGCAGTATTTT.

The CDR3, as DNA: TGTGCCAGCAGCTTTTATGGCTACACCTTC. This sequence encodes CASSFYGYTF. The V and J genes are TRBV11-3 and TRBJ1-2; D is undetermined. The CDR3 is 10 residues long. V lost 3 bases and J lost 5, with 1 base in between. The V gene's germline CDR1 is SGHNT and CDR2 YENEEA. The entire variable domain, with the rest obtained from reference TRBV11-3 and TRBJ1-2, is as follows: EAGVVQSPRYKIIEKKQPVAFWCNPISGHNTLYWYLQNLGQGPELLIRYENEEAVDDSQLPKDRFSAERLKGVDSTLKIQPAELGDSAVYLCASSFYGYTFGSGTRLTVV.